Following are 2 T cell receptor beta chains from one sample sequenced in a study of blood T cell repertoires in COVID-19. Here immunoSEQ multiplex PCR was the method, and the copy in TCRdb shows in-frame clones only, minus some. The sample has 250,000 to 300,000 clones, 81% seen once; the top ten hold 2.5% to 3%. The specimen sequenced was peripheral blood. These receptors originate from an older woman with active or convalescent COVID-19.

The chain is built from TRBV6-4 and TRBJ1-2; 10 nucleotides match TRBD1. CDR1 and CDR2 (germline): MRHNA, SNTAGT. Unmatched junction bases numbered 5, after V lost 6 bases and J lost 7 bases. There are 13 residues in the CDR3. The CDR3 region has the DNA TGTGCCAGCAGCCCGACAGGGGGCAGTGGCTACACCTTC. This sequence encodes CASSPTGGSGYTF.

The J gene is TRBJ2-7, the V gene TRBV6-5, with 7 bases fitting TRBD1. The CDR3 runs 13 residues. V trimming: 4 bases; J trimming: 6 bases; junction bases outside the gene matches: 6. CDR1 is MNHEY and CDR2 is SVGAGI in the germline V gene. CDR3: CASSLTGLGEQYF. CDR3 in DNA: TGTGCCAGCAGTTTGACAGGGTTAGGCGAGCAGTACTTC.